This entry features one T cell receptor (beta chain) sequence. This receptor's antigen is unknown. Base quality data are lacking; no much larger clone is found one base away. The record originates from a study of blood T cell repertoires in COVID-19 (dated by TCRdb to 2018 to 2021). Notes on the research overall: Samples covering the acute and convalescent phases of COVID-19 were provided by collaborators in the United States, Italy and Spain. The repertoires were made available in a free public database intended to serve as a resource for research on the immune response to SARS-CoV-2. Samples came from the ongoing ImmuneRACE study (first 160 participants) plus 1,254 subjects from 6 global collaborators. Subjects who had been exposed to COVID-19, were actively infected with it, or had recovered from it provided the deeply sampled blood TCRbeta repertoires that made up the dataset. Nearly every sample came with metadata listing a de-identified subject ID, COVID-19 status, age in years and sex. Where available, HLA class I and class II types were obtained from metadata supplied by the sample provider rather than from assay-based typing. The prospective study material was composed of cDNA or gDNA derived from T cells, B-cell-depleted T cells, or PBMCs. Study-wide conclusions, independent of this receptor: How much clinical and demographic metadata was included differed by source and by participant, and the metadata was provided uncurated.

Collaborating institutions collected whole blood in K2EDTA tubes following their own protocols. For TCRbeta analysis, collaborators shipped samples as frozen whole blood, isolated PBMCs, or DNA extracted from either of those sample types. The CDR3 starts with the cysteine, ends with the phenylalanine, and has 14 residues. Only CDR3 DNA is held: 42 bases, read in frame from base 1. TCRbeta CDR3 regions were amplified from genomic DNA by means of the immunoSEQ Assay, a bias-controlled multiplex PCR. In the original analysis: The number of nucleated cells in each sample was estimated from the amplification of reference gene primers within the assay. Sequence reads were collapsed and filtered to measure the absolute abundance of every unique TCRbeta CDR3 rearrangement. For each sample, productive Simpson clonality was calculated as the square root of Simpson's diversity index over productive rearrangements. This is the immuneACCESS table as TCRdb keeps it, with only in-frame sequences that have V and J called. A part of the clones is gone; compared with another copy, unresolved V genes explain less than half, and the rest is unexplained. D and trimming were read from the DNA, whereas the V and J calls and clone size are those reported in that table. Across this sample there are about 32,000 clones, with 90% to 95% seen only once. The ten largest clones represent 3% to 4.5% of the sample.

The rearrangement joined TRBV21-1 to TRBJ1-2; no DNA check was done on the table's D call, TRBD1. TRBV21-1 is a known pseudogene. Sequenced input: peripheral blood. The origin of this receptor is a man between 60 and 75 years old with acute or convalescent COVID-19. In nucleotide form, the sequence is TGTGCCAGCAGCCCACGGGACAGGGAACGAGGCTACACCTTC. Its product reads: CASSPRDRERGYTF.